This T cell receptor beta chain was identified in a study of T cells after posttransplantation cyclophosphamide. In germline, CDR1 is LNHDA, CDR2 SQIVND (reference sequence). The CDR3 loop spans 17 amino acids. Trimming took off 9 bases at V and 0 bases at J, with 21 bases between the two ends. Study-level findings and limits: Donor CD8+ memory clones often dominated recipient blood repertoires at later times. Skin or GI-infiltrating T cells shared few TRB sequences with blood.

Only in-frame clones appear in the TCRdb table, and some are missing; sequencing was by immunoSEQ multiplex PCR. This table has roughly 21,000 clones, roughly 85% appearing once. This clone was counted a few times. Its antigen is not known. Controls had myeloablative marrow grafts with methotrexate and calcineurin inhibitor, sampled at 1 year. The V gene is TRBV19, the J gene TRBJ1-3; TRBD1 is a possible D gene (6 bases). The sequenced sample was PBMCs, obtained 350 to 400 days after allogeneic stem cell transplant with calcineurin inhibitor and methotrexate. The clonotype originates from a female patient aged 25-39 years who received an allogeneic stem cell transplant from an unrelated donor, was CMV-positive, and had acute and chronic GVHD. Some T cells may originate from the graft donor. The chain's CDR3 is CASAGTTTSGSGNTIYF. Here the CDR3 DNA reads TGTGCCAGCGCCGGGACAACCACCTCGGGCTCTGGAAACACCATATATTTT.